The 30 T cell receptor beta chains below come from one sample, sequenced in a study of cytomegalovirus exposure and HLA in healthy donors. The primer mix had 60 Vbeta and 13 Jbeta primers. Measured with immunoSEQ multiplex PCR; TCRdb has only the in-frame clones, and not every one. The specimen's table records about 74,000 clones. Input material: PBMCs. These receptors all stem from a female donor in good health and CMV-seropositive.

The rearrangement uses TRBV9 and TRBJ2-3, with 8 bases lining up with TRBD2. V lost 0 bases, J lost 5 bases, and 14 bases stayed unmatched. The CDR3 runs 18 residues. CDR1 is SGDLS and CDR2 is YYNGEE in the germline V gene. The CDR3 here is CASSVAWGTSGRGDTQYF. The CDR3 DNA reads as TGTGCCAGCAGCGTAGCGTGGGGGACCAGCGGGAGAGGAGATACGCAGTATTTT.

V is TRBV6-6 and J is TRBJ2-7, with TRBD1 matching 7 bases. This CDR3 is 13 amino acids long. The V gene's germline CDR1 is MNHNY and CDR2 SVGAGI (reference sequence). Trimming removed 5 bases from V and 1 base from J; junction bases left unmatched: 2. The CDR3 region has the DNA TGTGCCAGCAGTCGACAGGGATCCTACGAGCAGTACTTC. It codes for CASSRQGSYEQYF.

The chain links TRBV7-9 to TRBJ1-4; 8 nucleotides line up with TRBD1. This CDR3 is built from 15 residues. In germline, CDR1 is SEHNR, CDR2 FQNEAQ (reference sequence). Trimming at V came to 1 base and at J to 3 bases, leaving 1 base not matched to a gene. The CDR3 DNA is TGTGCCAGCAGCTTAGGGGACAGGTCTAATGAAAAACTGTTTTTT. As protein: CASSLGDRSNEKLFF.

The rearrangement uses TRBV5-1 and TRBJ1-1; possibly TRBD1 for D (6 bases). The CDR3 sequence is 15 residues long. Trimming left V 0 bases short and J 4 bases short, with 13 bases between. Germline lookup yields CDR1 SGHRS and CDR2 YFSETQ. This CDR3 reads CASSLVQGGGTEAFF. The CDR3 DNA sequence: TGCGCCAGCAGCTTGGTACAGGGTGGGGGCACTGAAGCTTTCTTT.

The chain couples TRBV11-3 to TRBJ2-7; 11 nucleotides align to TRBD1. CDR1 and CDR2 (germline): SGHNT, YENEEA. Germline trimming cut 11 bases from V and 6 bases from J; bases unmatched to any gene: 6. This CDR3 is 12 amino acids long. CDR3 nucleotide sequence: TGTGCCTCGTCCGGGACAGGGGGCGAGCAGTACTTC. Its translation: CASSGTGGEQYF. The whole variable domain, remainder taken from reference TRBV11-3 and TRBJ2-7, is EAGVVQSPRYKIIEKKQPVAFWCNPISGHNTLYWYLQNLGQGPELLIRYENEEAVDDSQLPKDRFSAERLKGVDSTLKIQPAELGDSAVYLCASSGTGGEQYFGPGTRLTVT.

The genes are TRBV2 and TRBJ1-4, with 10 bases aligning to TRBD1. The CDR3 is made up of 14 amino acids. V shed 6 bases, J shed 7 bases, and the junction held 5 bases outside the gene matches. Per the germline V gene, CDR1 is SNHLY and CDR2 is FYNNEI. Here the CDR3 reads CASRRDRGTEKLFF. The CDR3 bases are TGTGCCAGCAGGAGGGACAGGGGAACTGAAAAACTGTTTTTT.

Concerning this clone itself: A junction boundary mismatches the germline segment, possibly from a read error. V gene TRBV5-4 combines with J gene TRBJ2-3, with 15 bases fitting TRBD2. Per germline, CDR1 SGHNT and CDR2 YYREEE (reference sequence). The CDR3 totals 15 residues. In DNA, the CDR3 is TGTGCCAACAGCGGAGGGACTAGCGGGGGGGATACGCAGTATTTT. Residues: CANSGGTSGGDTQYF.

V is TRBV9 and J is TRBJ2-5; TRBD2 matches 8 bases. The CDR3 covers 14 residues. Per germline, CDR1 SGDLS and CDR2 YYNGEE. J gave up 4 bases and V 3 bases, and 5 bases lay outside the gene matches. The CDR3 nucleotides read TGTGCCAGCAGCGCGCGACTAGCGACAGAGACCCAGTACTTC. Translating gives CASSARLATETQYF.

This rearrangement joins TRBV6-6 to TRBJ1-6, with D unclear. The CDR3 runs 11 residues. V was cut by 6 bases and J by 8 bases, with 5 bases left in between. Germline CDR1 reads MNHNY; CDR2 reads SVGAGI (reference sequence). The CDR3 nucleotides read TGTGCCAGCAGCGGGGATTCACCCCTCCACTTT. As protein: CASSGDSPLHF.

Regarding this clone: At one of its ends the junction is not consistent with the germline gene, which may arise from a read error. This chain joins TRBV2 and TRBJ2-7; D ambiguous. The germline V gene encodes CDR1 SNHLY and CDR2 FYNNEI. The CDR3 contains 13 residues. The CDR3: CVSSSLRAYEQYF. The CDR3, as DNA: TGTGTCAGCAGTTCGCTTCGGGCCTACGAGCAGTACTTC.

The chain recombines TRBV5-1 with TRBJ2-5; TRBD2 agrees at 7 bases. The end of the DNA aligns better with TRBJ2-7, so the J call may be wrong. This CDR3 region has 15 residues. The V gene's germline CDR1 is SGHRS and CDR2 YFSETQ. CDR3 region: CASSLELASSYEQYF. The CDR3 region has the DNA TGCGCCAGCAGCTTGGAACTAGCGAGTTCCTACGAGCAGTACTTC.

The chain links TRBV28 to TRBJ1-2, with TRBD1 identical over 7 bases. The trim removed 5 bases at V and 5 bases at J, leaving 5 bases unmatched. The CDR3 contains 13 residues. The germline CDR1 and CDR2 sequences are MDHEN and SYDVKM. The CDR3 loop reads CASSPGQTYGYTF. The DNA of the CDR3 is TGTGCCAGCAGTCCGGGACAGACATATGGCTACACCTTC.

The chain combines TRBV5-4 with TRBJ2-3, with 9 bases that match TRBD1. There are 16 residues in the CDR3. J lost 0 bases, V lost 4 bases, and 6 bases had no gene match. Germline V gene lookup returns CDR1 SGHNT and CDR2 YYREEE (reference sequence). The CDR3 nucleotides are TGTGCCAGCAGCCCGCCTGGGACAGGGAGCACAGATACGCAGTATTTT. It codes for CASSPPGTGSTDTQYF.

The V and J genes are TRBV5-1 and TRBJ2-5; TRBD1 might be the D (6 bases). Germline V gene lookup returns CDR1 SGHRS and CDR2 YFSETQ. Trimming pared 5 bases from V and 1 base from J, leaving 15 bases between. The CDR3 loop spans 15 amino acids. CDR3 sequence reads: CASRYAVGAQETQYF. CDR3 DNA sequence: TGCGCCAGCAGATATGCGGTGGGGGCCCAAGAGACCCAGTACTTC.

V gene TRBV18 combines with J gene TRBJ1-2, with D unclear. Germline V gene data show CDR1 as KGHSH and CDR2 as LQKENI. The length of the CDR3 is 13 residues. Trimming took 2 bases from V and 0 from J, leaving 4 bases between them. In nucleotides, the CDR3 is TGTGCCAGCTCACCAGGGCCTAACTATGGCTACACCTTC. It translates to CASSPGPNYGYTF.

This chain uses TRBV18 with TRBJ2-2; 11 positions match TRBD2. Trimming took 6 bases from V and 0 from J; bases not matched to a gene: 6. Germline CDR1 KGHSH, CDR2 LQKENI. There are 17 residues in the CDR3. The CDR3 reads CASSIPGLAANTGELFF. CDR3 DNA: TGTGCCAGCTCCATCCCGGGACTAGCGGCGAACACCGGGGAGCTGTTTTTT.

This chain joins TRBV19 and TRBJ2-1; 9 bases fit TRBD1. The CDR3 is 16 residues long. Trimming at V came to 6 bases and at J to 0 bases, leaving 6 bases not matched to a gene. The germline CDR1 and CDR2 sequences are LNHDA and SQIVND (reference sequence). CDR3 residues: CASSLQGASSYNEQFF. CDR3 bases: TGTGCCAGTAGCTTACAGGGGGCGAGCTCCTACAATGAGCAGTTCTTC.

J is TRBJ2-2 and V is TRBV5-1; 11 bases fit TRBD1. Trimming removed 4 bases from V and 5 bases from J; junction bases left unmatched: 7. This CDR3 contains 16 residues. Germline V CDR1 and CDR2: SGHRS, YFSETQ. Here the CDR3 reads CASSKGQGVRTGELFF. CDR3 nucleotide sequence: TGCGCCAGCAGCAAGGGACAGGGGGTTAGGACCGGGGAGCTGTTTTTT.

V is TRBV20-1 and J is TRBJ1-2; maybe TRBD1 (6 bases). V was trimmed by 0 bases and J by 8 bases, leaving 7 bases between them. Germline V gives CDR1 DFQATT, CDR2 SNEGSKA (reference sequence). The CDR3 has 11 residues. For the CDR3, the DNA is TGCAGTGCTAGAGACAGGGGAGGCTACACCTTC. Protein sequence: CSARDRGGYTF.

This rearrangement joins TRBV9 to TRBJ1-2; TRBD1 might be the D (6 bases). The germline V gene has CDR1 SGDLS and CDR2 YYNGEE. The CDR3 is 16 amino acids. The ends were cut back, 1 base at V and 3 bases at J, with 16 bases in the middle. DNA for the CDR3: TGTGCCAGCAGCGTAACGATCCGGGGACAAGACTATGGCTACACCTTC. This codes for CASSVTIRGQDYGYTF.

The gene calls are TRBV5-1 and TRBJ2-7; 7 positions match TRBD1. CDR3 size: 12 residues. Losses at the gene ends were 5 bases for V and 2 bases for J; bases not matched to a gene: 1. The V gene's germline CDR1 is SGHRS and CDR2 YFSETQ. CDR3 in amino acids: CASRTGTYEQYF. The CDR3 DNA is TGCGCCAGCAGGACAGGGACCTACGAGCAGTACTTC.

The CDR3 protein is CASSLGTANNSPLHF. As DNA, the CDR3 is TGTGCCAGCTCACTGGGGACAGCGAATAATTCACCCCTCCACTTT. The rearrangement links TRBV18 to TRBJ1-6, with TRBD1 matching 7 bases. The V gene's germline CDR1 is KGHSH and CDR2 LQKENI. CDR3 size: 15 residues. V lost 4 bases, J lost 5 bases, and 5 bases stayed unmatched. Full variable domain (rest looked up from reference TRBV18 and TRBJ1-6): NAGVMQNPRHLVRRRGQEARLRCSPMKGHSHVYWYRQLPEEGLKFMVYLQKENIIDESGMPKERFSAEFPKEGPSILRIQQVVRGDSAAYFCASSLGTANNSPLHFGNGTRLTVT.

The V gene is TRBV5-4, the J gene TRBJ2-3, with 11 bases fitting TRBD2. The CDR3 has 16 amino acids. CDR1 is SGHNT, CDR2 YYREEE, per germline (reference sequence). Germline trimming cut 4 bases from V and 3 bases from J; bases unmatched to any gene: 7. The CDR3: CASSVPTSGETDTQYF. The CDR3 region has the DNA TGTGCCAGCAGCGTTCCGACTAGCGGGGAAACAGATACGCAGTATTTT.

The CDR3 spells CASSILGRPEAFF. For the CDR3, the DNA is TGTGCCAGTAGTATCTTAGGCAGGCCTGAAGCTTTCTTT. The gene calls are TRBV19 and TRBJ1-1; D unclear. The V end was cut by 3 bases, the J end by 6 bases, with 11 bases between. The CDR3 totals 13 residues. Germline lookup yields CDR1 LNHDA and CDR2 SQIVND (reference sequence).

The chain employs TRBV30 and TRBJ2-2, with 8 bases aligning to TRBD2. V shed 3 bases, J shed 6 bases, and the junction held 9 bases outside the gene matches. The CDR3 extends over 15 amino acids. CDR1 and CDR2 from the germline V gene are GTSNPN and SVGIG (reference sequence). The CDR3 DNA is TGTGCCTGGAGGCCCCTCGGGGGGGGTTCCGGGGAGCTGTTTTTT. It translates to CAWRPLGGGSGELFF. The full variable domain, completed using reference TRBV30 and TRBJ2-2, is SQTIHQWPATLVQPVGSPLSLECTVEGTSNPNLYWYRQAAGRGLQLLFYSVGIGQISSEVPQNLSASRPQDRQFILSSKKLLLSDSGFYLCAWRPLGGGSGELFFGEGSRLTVL.

The rearrangement joins TRBV19 to TRBJ2-5; weak D call: TRBD2 (5 bases). V gave up 6 bases and J gave up 4 bases, with 18 bases separating them. This CDR3 contains 15 residues. Germline assignment: CDR1 LNHDA and CDR2 SQIVND (reference sequence). DNA of the CDR3: TGTGCCAGTAGCCTCAAGGTGGCTAGCAGAGAGACCCAGTACTTC. Protein: CASSLKVASRETQYF.

The rearrangement joins TRBV5-1 to TRBJ2-7, with 9 bases fitting TRBD1. Germline CDR1 SGHRS, CDR2 YFSETQ. This CDR3 has 15 amino acids. V gave up 4 bases and J gave up 7 bases; unmatched junction bases: 12. Here the CDR3 DNA reads TGCGCCAGCAGCGCTGGAGGGGACAGGGCCCTTGAGCAGTACTTC. Encoded protein: CASSAGGDRALEQYF.

The chain is built from TRBV4-3 and TRBJ2-6; D is ambiguous. V gave up 0 bases and J gave up 0 bases, with 9 bases separating them. Looked up from germline, CDR1 is LGHNA and CDR2 is YSLEER. The CDR3 runs 17 residues. The CDR3 nucleotides are TGCGCCAGCAGCCAAGATCTGAGTAACTCTGGGGCCAACGTCCTGACTTTC. It specifies CASSQDLSNSGANVLTF.

The chain carries TRBV30 and TRBJ1-1; 7 nucleotides match TRBD1. Trimming at V came to 1 base and at J to 4 bases, leaving 12 bases not matched to a gene. The CDR3 loop spans 16 amino acids. Germline CDR1 and CDR2: GTSNPN and SVGIG (reference sequence). CDR3 coding DNA: TGTGCCTGGAGTGGGTCCATGACCCGGACAGGCACTGAAGCTTTCTTT. Translating gives CAWSGSMTRTGTEAFF.

The chain has TRBV4-3 and TRBJ1-2, with a possible D match to TRBD1 (5 bases). Between the trimmed V and J ends, which lost 0 bases and 4 bases, there was a span of 12 bases. Per germline, CDR1 LGHNA and CDR2 YSLEER. The CDR3 has 15 residues. CDR3 nucleotide sequence: TGCGCCAGCAGCCAAGATTGGGCGGGGGTCTATGGCTACACCTTC. It is translated as CASSQDWAGVYGYTF.